This TCR beta chain emerged from a study of cytotoxic CD8 clonotypes in ibrutinib-treated CLL. Study in general: Responses comprised about 25 partial and 2 complete; at median around 70 months, roughly 15 remained remitted and some twelve progressed.

The data were produced by immunoSEQ multiplex PCR, yet TCRdb's version contains in-frame clones alone and is incomplete. The sample has about 130,000 clones, approximately 81% seen once. The sample was PBMCs, taken after 12 months of ibrutinib treatment. The TCR was taken from a human donor with chronic lymphocytic leukemia.

The CDR3 loop reads CASSQSWGAYEQYF. Written as DNA, the CDR3 is TGTGCCAGCAGCCAATCCTGGGGGGCCTACGAGCAGTACTTC. The rearrangement joins TRBV11-2 to TRBJ2-7; D is perhaps TRBD2 (6 bases). The CDR3 length is 14 residues. In germline, CDR1 is SGHAT, CDR2 FQNNGV. The V and J ends lost 5 bases and 2 bases respectively, with 13 bases between them.